The next 22 T cell receptor beta chains were all read from a single sample in a study of control samples from healthy donors and cancer patients. Libraries were prepared by immunoSEQ multiplex PCR; TCRdb keeps only in-frame clonotypes and omits some of them. Of some 71,000 clones in the sample, about nine tenths are singletons; the top ten hold approximately 18%. The sample taken for sequencing was PBMCs. Source of these receptors: a man aged 55-75 years with lung cancer.

The chain recombines TRBV29-1 with TRBJ1-1; D is undetermined. Deletions cut 4 bases from V and 1 base from J, with 13 bases between. From germline, CDR1 is SQVTM and CDR2 ANQGSEA. The CDR3 consists of 14 residues. For the CDR3, the DNA is TGCAGCGTTGTACCAACCTTACCGAACACTGAAGCTTTCTTT. Translated: CSVVPTLPNTEAFF.

The rearrangement uses TRBV7-2 and TRBJ1-5, with 8 bases identical to TRBD1. Germline V gives CDR1 SGHTA, CDR2 FQGNSA. There are 14 residues in the CDR3. After removal of 5 bases from V and 7 bases from J, the junction contained 7 bases not matched to a gene. In nucleotides, the CDR3 is TGTGCCAGCAGCCAGGACAGGGTTGGGCAGCCCCAGCATTTT. The encoded protein is CASSQDRVGQPQHF.

This rearrangement joins TRBV5-6 to TRBJ2-2; 11 positions agree with TRBD1. V was clipped by 3 bases and J by 3 bases; unmatched bases: 4. The CDR3 is 16 amino acids. The germline CDR1 and CDR2 sequences are SGHDT and YYEEEE. The CDR3 DNA reads TGTGCCAGCAGCTCGGGGGACAGGGGGTACACCGGGGAGCTGTTTTTT. Encoded protein: CASSSGDRGYTGELFF.

The CDR3 DNA is TGTGCCAGCAGCCCCAGGGGGGGAACCAAAAACATTCAGTACTTC. Protein product: CASSPRGGTKNIQYF. This chain uses TRBV6-5 with TRBJ2-4; D is possibly TRBD1 or TRBD2 (7 bases each). Trimming cost V 6 bases and J 2 bases, with 14 bases left between them. This CDR3 comprises 15 residues. Germline lookup yields CDR1 MNHEY and CDR2 SVGAGI.

The J gene is TRBJ2-3, the V gene TRBV11-2; 7 nucleotides agree with TRBD1. The junction had 15 bases not matched to a gene; V was cut back by 6 bases and J by 3 bases. Germline values: CDR1 SGHAT, CDR2 FQNNGV. The CDR3 has 17 amino acids. CDR3 region: CASRFRYATGKTDTQYF. The CDR3 coding sequence is TGTGCCAGCAGATTCCGCTACGCGACAGGGAAAACAGATACGCAGTATTTT.

The rearrangement joins TRBV9 to TRBJ2-1; 9 positions match TRBD2. Germline CDR1 is SGDLS and CDR2 is YYNGEE. J gave up 6 bases and V 4 bases, and 11 bases lay outside the gene matches. CDR3 length equals 16 residues. DNA of the CDR3: TGTGCCAGCAGCCTCCACCCCGGGACTAGCCCCAATGAGCAGTTCTTC. Its protein is CASSLHPGTSPNEQFF.

This rearrangement joins TRBV5-5 to TRBJ1-3; 7 bases match TRBD1. This CDR3 is 15 amino acids long. Trimming at V came to 3 bases and at J to 3 bases, leaving 6 bases not matched to a gene. CDR1 and CDR2 (germline): SGHKS, YYEKEE (reference sequence). The CDR3 DNA reads as TGTGCCAGCAGCTCTACAGGGGCATATGGAAACACCATATATTTT. Amino acids: CASSSTGAYGNTIYF.

This clone was counted a single time. V is TRBV6-5 and J is TRBJ1-1; tentative D call: TRBD1 (5 bases). V lost 10 bases and J lost 5, with 20 bases in between. CDR1 is MNHEY and CDR2 is SVGAGI in the germline V gene. CDR3 size: 14 residues. Written as DNA, the CDR3 is TGTGCCACTTCATACCATCGGGACCAAACTGAAGCTTTCTTT. Translation: CATSYHRDQTEAFF.

The chain links TRBV6-4 to TRBJ2-1; D not resolved. Deletions cut 2 bases from V and 10 bases from J, with 15 bases between. This CDR3 contains 14 residues. CDR1 MRHNA and CDR2 SNTAGT come from the germline V gene. The CDR3 loop is CASSDTPRLGEQFF. CDR3 nucleotides: TGTGCCAGCAGTGACACCCCAAGGTTAGGAGAGCAGTTCTTC.

V usage is TRBV5-1 and J usage is TRBJ1-3, with a possible D match to TRBD1 (5 bases). V gave up 0 bases and J gave up 4 bases, with 11 bases separating them. CDR3 length equals 15 residues. Germline V lookup: CDR1 SGHRS, CDR2 YFSETQ. The CDR3 nucleotides read TGCGCCAGCAGCTTGGAAGGGGCCGCCGGAAACACCATATATTTT. It translates to CASSLEGAAGNTIYF.

The chain is built from TRBV7-2 and TRBJ2-7, with D possibly TRBD2 on 6 matching bases. Germline V lookup: CDR1 SGHTA, CDR2 FQGNSA. This CDR3 has 16 residues. Trimming removed 5 bases at V and 4 bases at J, with 21 bases between. In nucleotides, the CDR3 is TGTGCCAGCAGCCCCTTTCCGAGCCCGGAGGGATACGAGCAGTACTTC. Protein product: CASSPFPSPEGYEQYF.

The rearrangement links TRBV12-3 or TRBV12-4 to TRBJ1-2; D unresolved. The CDR3 has 12 amino acids. V lost 4 bases and J lost 4, with 7 bases in between. CDR3: CASSSSLYGYTF. The CDR3 coding sequence is TGTGCCAGCAGTTCGAGTCTCTATGGCTACACCTTC.

This chain links TRBV18 with TRBJ1-2; TRBD1 agrees at 7 bases. The germline gives CDR1 KGHSH, CDR2 LQKENI. The CDR3 is 12 amino acids. V gave up 5 bases and J gave up 6 bases; unmatched junction bases: 3. CDR3 in amino acids: CASSADRNGYTF. The DNA for the CDR3 is TGTGCCAGCTCAGCGGACAGGAATGGCTACACCTTC.

The gene calls are TRBV29-1 and TRBJ1-2; D not resolved. V shed 5 bases and J shed 6 bases, with 10 bases lying between them. The germline V gene has CDR1 SQVTM and CDR2 ANQGSEA. There are 11 residues in the CDR3. CDR3: CSVQYLHGYTF. The CDR3, as DNA: TGCAGCGTTCAGTACCTCCATGGCTACACCTTC.

The chain's CDR3 is CASSFDPPVLAGELFF. CDR3 nucleotide sequence: TGTGCCAGCAGCTTCGACCCACCTGTTCTTGCCGGGGAGCTGTTTTTT. The chain couples TRBV7-3 to TRBJ2-2; no reliable D call. This CDR3 comprises 16 residues. V lost 3 bases to trimming and J lost 6 bases, with 17 bases between them. Germline V gives CDR1 SGHTA, CDR2 FQGTGA.

This clone was observed a few times. The V call is TRBV5-4, the J call TRBJ2-7; the match to TRBD1 covers 7 bases. V lost 4 bases, J lost 3 bases, and 7 bases stayed unmatched. Germline-derived CDR1 and CDR2 are SGHNT and YYREEE (reference sequence). The CDR3 is 14 amino acids. This CDR3 reads CASSKGQQNYEQYV. In nucleotides, the CDR3 is TGTGCCAGCAGCAAGGGACAGCAAAACTACGAGCAGTACGTC.

This chain uses TRBV18 with TRBJ2-5; no definite D call. The CDR3 has 14 amino acids. Looked up from germline, CDR1 is KGHSH and CDR2 is LQKENI. V was shortened by 3 bases and J by 5 bases, with 13 bases between the two germline ends. The CDR3 is CASSPPFSVETQYF. In DNA form, the CDR3 reads TGTGCCAGCTCACCGCCTTTCTCGGTGGAGACCCAGTACTTC.

V is TRBV19 and J is TRBJ1-3, with unresolved D. The CDR3 is 15 amino acids. Trimming took 0 bases from V and 0 from J, leaving 6 bases between them. Germline CDR1 and CDR2: LNHDA and SQIVND (reference sequence). The CDR3 DNA follows: TGTGCCAGTAGTATAGACAGTACCTCTGGAAACACCATATATTTT. Translation: CASSIDSTSGNTIYF.

The chain couples TRBV5-1 to TRBJ2-3, with 7 bases matching TRBD2. The CDR3 covers 17 residues. Germline lookup yields CDR1 SGHRS and CDR2 YFSETQ. Germline trimming cut 3 bases from V and 3 bases from J; bases unmatched to any gene: 13. The CDR3 is CASSWGYSGFETDTQYF. The CDR3 DNA sequence: TGCGCCAGCAGCTGGGGGTATAGCGGGTTCGAAACAGATACGCAGTATTTT.

This clone came up a few times. This rearrangement joins TRBV6-5 to TRBJ1-1, with D unclear. CDR1 MNHEY and CDR2 SVGAGI come from the germline V gene. The ends were cut back, 7 bases at V and 0 bases at J, with 15 bases in the middle. The CDR3 totals 15 residues. CDR3: CASTPYGMMNTEAFF. The CDR3 bases are TGTGCCAGCACCCCCTATGGGATGATGAACACTGAAGCTTTCTTT.

This chain links TRBV18 with TRBJ2-5; a weak D match, TRBD2 (5 bases). Deletions cut 0 bases from V and 5 bases from J, with 19 bases between. CDR1 is KGHSH, CDR2 LQKENI, per germline. The CDR3 has 17 residues. CDR3 loop: CASSPPTGSGDRETQYF. CDR3 nucleotide sequence: TGTGCCAGCTCACCACCGACTGGGTCCGGGGATCGGGAGACCCAGTACTTC. Full variable domain (outside the CDR3, taken from reference TRBV18 and TRBJ2-5): NAGVMQNPRHLVRRRGQEARLRCSPMKGHSHVYWYRQLPEEGLKFMVYLQKENIIDESGMPKERFSAEFPKEGPSILRIQQVVRGDSAAYFCASSPPTGSGDRETQYFGPGTRLLVL.

This chain connects TRBV11-3 to TRBJ2-2, with TRBD1 matching over 8 bases. The CDR3 is made up of 15 amino acids. Losses at the gene ends were 3 bases for V and 5 bases for J; bases not matched to a gene: 5. Germline-derived CDR1 and CDR2 are SGHNT and YENEEA. The CDR3 bases are TGTGCCAGCAGCTTTAGTACAGGGGGTACCGGGGAGCTGTTTTTT. It yields the protein CASSFSTGGTGELFF.